The clone carrying this T cell receptor beta chain was detected many times. Genomic DNA was employed as the template in profiling TCR beta VDJ and CDR3. TCRdb reanalysed the reads using MiXCR and keeps one entry per CDR3 protein. The sample holds a few hundred thousand distinct CDR3 sequences, 30% to 35% seen once. Germline V lookup: CDR1 SNHLY, CDR2 FYNNEI. The germline V and J ends were trimmed by 5 bases and 5 bases, with 9 bases remaining between them. This CDR3 has 12 amino acids. The sample belongs to a study of CD8+CD57+ T cells in acquired aplastic anemia. About the research overall: CD4+ and CD8+ cells, once sorted, gave DNA averaging approximately 3 ug.

The receptor's source is a human donor in good health, serving as a control. Specimen: sorted CD4+, CD8+, or CD8+CD57+ T cells (not recorded which) from PBMCs. The chain carries TRBV2 and TRBJ1-2; the D gene is possibly TRBD1 (5 bases). The CDR3 DNA follows: TGTGCCAGCAGTTTACAGGCTTATGGCTACACCTTC. Its protein product is CASSLQAYGYTF.